One sample yielded the 22 T cell receptor beta chains listed below, sequenced in a study of identical twins. Each CDR3 protein gets one entry after TCRdb re-called the 5' RACE reads with MiXCR. Among approximately 1.8 million distinct CDR3 sequences listed, 32% were seen once. The sample consisted of cord blood. The receptor source for this set is a newborn girl in good health.

This clonotype came up a few times. The junction departs from the called germline gene at one end, perhaps through a read error. The CDR3 loop is CASSLDRARADAQYF. In nucleotides, the CDR3 is TGTGCCAGCAGCTTAGATCGGGCGAGGGCAGATGCGCAGTATTTT. The chain is built from TRBV7-2 and TRBJ2-3; possibly TRBD2 for D (5 bases). The CDR3 totals 15 residues. Germline V gives CDR1 SGHTA, CDR2 FQGNSA.

The chain joins TRBV5-1 to TRBJ2-6; D is uncertain. The CDR3 is 14 residues long. V was cut by 1 base and J by 3 bases, with 5 bases left in between. Germline V gene data show CDR1 as SGHRS and CDR2 as YFSETQ. In DNA, the CDR3 is TGCGCCAGCAGCTTGAACGGTGGGGCCAACGTCCTGACTTTC. It specifies CASSLNGGANVLTF.

The CDR3 is CSARDQGTNEKLFF. The CDR3 DNA sequence: TGCAGTGCTAGAGATCAGGGAACTAATGAAAAACTGTTTTTT. V and J are TRBV20-1 and TRBJ1-4; D is possibly TRBD1 (5 bases). The CDR3 extends over 14 amino acids. Trimming pared 0 bases from V and 1 base from J, leaving 6 bases between. Germline V gene data show CDR1 as DFQATT and CDR2 as SNEGSKA (reference sequence).

This clonotype occurred a few times. This chain links TRBV12-3 or TRBV12-4 with TRBJ1-4; 8 bases are a match to TRBD1. V dropped 0 bases and J dropped 7; count of bases not matched to a gene: 7. The CDR3 runs to 16 residues. Written as DNA, the CDR3 is TGTGCCAGCAGTTTAGCGCCGACAGGGGATCTTGAAAAACTGTTTTTT. It specifies CASSLAPTGDLEKLFF.

The chain has TRBV6-2 or TRBV6-3 and TRBJ2-1, with D perhaps matching TRBD1 (6 bases). The CDR3 consists of 11 residues. Germline lookup yields CDR1 MNHEY and CDR2 SVGEGT. V was cut by 2 bases and J by 10 bases, with 6 bases left in between. The CDR3 loop reads CASSYGTEQFF. The CDR3 nucleotides read TGTGCCAGCAGTTACGGGACAGAGCAGTTCTTC.

The genes are TRBV5-5 and TRBJ2-2; 9 positions agree with TRBD1. Germline CDR1 SGHKS, CDR2 YYEKEE (reference sequence). V lost 4 bases, J lost 1 base, and 5 bases stayed unmatched. The CDR3 spans 16 residues. The CDR3 DNA reads TGTGCCAGCAGCCGACGGACAGGGGAGAACACCGGGGAGCTGTTTTTT. This translates into CASSRRTGENTGELFF.

This clonotype was seen a few times. The chain uses TRBV12-3 or TRBV12-4 and TRBJ2-6, with a possible D match to TRBD1 (5 bases). CDR3 size: 18 residues. V was shortened by 6 bases and J by 0 bases, with 18 bases between the two germline ends. The CDR3 sequence: CASSPIGVADSGANVLTF. In nucleotides, the CDR3 is TGTGCCAGCAGCCCAATAGGGGTCGCCGACTCTGGGGCCAACGTCCTGACTTTC.

This clonotype was detected once. An end of the junction differs from the germline gene, which may be a read error. This CDR3 is CSAIDDRDTYDEQFF. The DNA of the CDR3 is TGCAGTGCTATAGACGACCGGGACACCTACGATGAGCAGTTCTTC. The genes are TRBV20-1 and TRBJ2-1; possible D gene TRBD1, 6 bases. Germline V CDR1 and CDR2: DFQATT, SNEGSKA (reference sequence). This CDR3 contains 15 residues.

The chain joins TRBV6-1 to TRBJ2-7, with 9 bases fitting TRBD1. This CDR3 region has 13 residues. CDR1 and CDR2 (germline): MNHNS, SASEGT. J lost 6 bases, V lost 4 bases, and 4 bases had no gene match. The CDR3 spells CASSVGQGPEQYF. CDR3 sequence (DNA): TGTGCCAGCAGTGTTGGACAGGGGCCCGAGCAGTACTTC.

The chain is built from TRBV2 and TRBJ2-7; 11 bases align to TRBD2. V shed 4 bases, J shed 7 bases, and the junction held 0 bases outside the gene matches. This CDR3 region has 12 residues. Germline CDR1 is SNHLY and CDR2 is FYNNEI. CDR3 DNA: TGTGCCAGCAGTGGACTAGCGGGAGAGCAGTACTTC. It translates to CASSGLAGEQYF.

This clonotype was picked up a small number of times. The chain employs TRBV12-3 or TRBV12-4 and TRBJ1-2; TRBD1 matches 9 bases. The CDR3 sequence is 16 residues long. Trimming cost V 7 bases and J 2 bases; bases outside gene matches: 11. The CDR3 region is CASTSTGGFSNYGYTF. The CDR3 coding sequence is TGTGCCAGCACTTCGACAGGGGGGTTCTCGAACTATGGCTACACCTTC.

In its sample, this clonotype was seen once. This chain uses TRBV28 with TRBJ1-2; 11 nucleotides match TRBD1. V was clipped by 5 bases and J by 4 bases; unmatched bases: 3. The CDR3 sequence is 14 residues long. The germline CDR1 and CDR2 sequences are MDHEN and SYDVKM. Written as DNA, the CDR3 is TGTGCCAGCAGTAAGGACAGGGGGCTCTATGGCTACACCTTC. This translates into CASSKDRGLYGYTF.

This clonotype was seen a handful of times. The genes are TRBV20-1 and TRBJ2-5; 10 bases map to TRBD2. The DNA end is a closer match to TRBJ2-7, so the J assignment may be wrong. The CDR3 covers 13 residues. Germline V gene sequence: CDR1 DFQATT, CDR2 SNEGSKA (reference sequence). CDR3 in amino acids: CSARKREGREQYF. CDR3 bases: TGCAGTGCTAGAAAGCGGGAGGGCCGCGAGCAGTACTTC.

The J gene is TRBJ1-2, the V gene TRBV3-1; D not resolved. V was cut by 0 bases and J by 4 bases, with 12 bases left in between. The CDR3 is 15 amino acids. From germline, CDR1 is LGHDT and CDR2 YNNKEL (reference sequence). This CDR3 is CASSQDGWQSYGYTF. DNA of the CDR3: TGTGCCAGCAGCCAAGATGGTTGGCAGTCCTATGGCTACACCTTC.

The rearrangement links TRBV5-1 to TRBJ1-4; 9 bases align to TRBD1. The CDR3 is 14 amino acids. V shed 4 bases and J 8 bases; nucleotides not matched to a gene: 6. Germline assignment: CDR1 SGHRS and CDR2 YFSETQ. The CDR3 DNA reads TGCGCCAGCAGCGCTCGGACAGGGGACGAAAAACTGTTTTTT. Residues: CASSARTGDEKLFF.

This clonotype was counted only a few times. The chain couples TRBV9 to TRBJ1-6; 7 nucleotides line up with TRBD1. Germline CDR1 reads SGDLS; CDR2 reads YYNGEE. With V trimmed by 4 bases and J by 6 bases, 7 bases remained unmatched. This CDR3 is 15 amino acids long. The CDR3, as DNA: TGTGCCAGCAGCACTCGACAGGGCCCTAATTCACCCCTCCACTTT. This encodes CASSTRQGPNSPLHF.

The sample holds a few counts of this clonotype. The chain couples TRBV21-1 to TRBJ1-2; the D call of TRBD1 is as the table states it, not checked on the DNA. TRBV21-1 is a known pseudogene. This CDR3 region has 14 residues. CDR3 loop: CASSRDRSFYGYTF. The CDR3 DNA is TGTGCCAGCAGCAGGGACAGATCCTTCTATGGCTACACCTTC.

This clonotype was seen a handful of times. The chain couples TRBV10-3 to TRBJ1-6; tentatively, D is TRBD1 (5 bases). Trimming removed 0 bases from V and 0 bases from J, with 15 bases in between. The CDR3 covers 19 residues. The V gene's germline CDR1 is ENHRY and CDR2 SYGVKD. The CDR3 loop reads CAISESGRQSSSYNSPLHF. CDR3 DNA: TGTGCCATCAGTGAGTCGGGGAGACAGTCGAGCTCCTATAATTCACCCCTCCACTTT.

The rearrangement uses TRBV28 and TRBJ2-7; 8 bases fit TRBD1. V lost 1 base to trimming and J lost 0 bases; unmatched junction nucleotides: 14. This CDR3 has 19 residues. Germline V gene sequence: CDR1 MDHEN, CDR2 SYDVKM. The CDR3 region has the DNA TGTGCCAGCAGTTTATTGGCGGCCCGACCGGGACAGGCCTCCTACGAGCAGTACTTC. The encoded protein is CASSLLAARPGQASYEQYF.

This clonotype was counted a few times. This chain uses TRBV28 with TRBJ1-5, with a tentative D call TRBD1 (6 bases). The germline V gene has CDR1 MDHEN and CDR2 SYDVKM. The length of the CDR3 is 16 residues. With 1 base removed from V and 4 bases from J, the gap between germline ends came to 14 bases. Here the CDR3 reads CASSLSGGPKNQPQHF. The DNA for the CDR3 is TGTGCCAGCAGTTTATCCGGGGGGCCCAAGAATCAGCCCCAGCATTTT.

The V and J genes are TRBV2 and TRBJ1-2, with D possibly being TRBD1 (5 bases). V lost 4 bases to trimming and J lost 0 bases, with 12 bases between them. Germline values: CDR1 SNHLY, CDR2 FYNNEI. This CDR3 has 15 amino acids. The CDR3 region is CASSGVGPPNYGYTF. The CDR3 bases are TGTGCCAGCAGTGGGGTGGGGCCCCCTAACTATGGCTACACCTTC.

This clonotype occurred once. DNA of the CDR3: TGTGCCAGCAGTCCACCGACTAGCGGGAGTGTTCTTAGGGGTGAGCAGTTCTTC. It encodes CASSPPTSGSVLRGEQFF. The chain uses TRBV12-3 or TRBV12-4 and TRBJ2-1; 12 nucleotides agree with TRBD2. V was clipped by 5 bases and J by 9 bases; unmatched bases: 17. This CDR3 has 18 amino acids.